This entry lists 28 T cell receptor beta chains sequenced from one sample in a study of immune cell composition in non-small cell lung cancer. The normal lung sample lay at least 3 cm, and maximally far, from the tumour. The method was immunoSEQ multiplex PCR; TCRdb's version includes in-frame clones alone and lacks a portion of them. The sample contains over 7,000 clones, approximately 77% of which appear only once. Sequences were obtained from non-adjacent lung tissue. Every receptor here comes from a human donor with non-small cell lung cancer.

The V call is TRBV5-6, the J call TRBJ2-5, with a possible D match to TRBD1 (6 bases). V was cut by 3 bases and J by 5 bases, with 17 bases left in between. Germline-derived CDR1 and CDR2 are SGHDT and YYEEEE. The CDR3 sequence is 15 residues long. The CDR3 sequence is CASSSRQSGVETQYF. The CDR3, as DNA: TGTGCCAGCAGCTCTAGGCAATCAGGGGTGGAGACCCAGTACTTC.

The V gene is TRBV9, the J gene TRBJ2-2, with 7 bases fitting TRBD1. Germline V CDR1 and CDR2: SGDLS, YYNGEE. This CDR3 spans 15 amino acids. V was pared by 4 bases and J by 2 bases, with 5 bases of the junction left unmatched. The CDR3 here is CASSPRQGNTGELFF. DNA for the CDR3: TGTGCCAGCAGCCCCCGACAGGGCAACACCGGGGAGCTGTTTTTT.

The chain combines TRBV28 with TRBJ2-1; unclear D gene. Trimming pared 4 bases from V and 2 bases from J, leaving 9 bases between. The germline V gene encodes CDR1 MDHEN and CDR2 SYDVKM. This CDR3 has 14 residues. The CDR3 region has the DNA TGTGCCAGCAGTTGGTCAAGGGCCTACAATGAGCAGTTCTTC. Protein: CASSWSRAYNEQFF. Filled out from reference TRBV28 and TRBJ2-1, the complete variable domain reads DVKVTQSSRYLVKRTGEKVFLECVQDMDHENMFWYRQDPGLGLRLIYFSYDVKMKEKGDIPEGYSVSREKKERFSLILESASTNQTSMYLCASSWSRAYNEQFFGPGTRLTVL.

The chain combines TRBV5-5 with TRBJ2-5, with 7 bases lining up with TRBD1. Germline V gene lookup returns CDR1 SGHKS and CDR2 YYEKEE (reference sequence). V was clipped by 4 bases and J by 2 bases; unmatched bases: 8. The CDR3 consists of 15 residues. The CDR3 is CASSVRQGQQETQYF. DNA of the CDR3: TGTGCCAGCAGCGTACGACAGGGACAACAAGAGACCCAGTACTTC.

The table lists this clone with a few counts. The chain links TRBV7-2 to TRBJ2-1; D is unclear. The CDR3 spans 15 residues. The V end was cut by 3 bases, the J end by 0 bases, with 9 bases between. Germline CDR1 and CDR2: SGHTA and FQGNSA. The CDR3 region is CASSLGYSSYNEQFF. Here the CDR3 DNA reads TGTGCCAGCAGCTTGGGATACAGCTCCTACAATGAGCAGTTCTTC.

The V gene is TRBV7-2, the J gene TRBJ2-7; D gene uncertain. V was pared by 5 bases and J by 0 bases, with 14 bases between. CDR3 size: 15 residues. In germline, CDR1 is SGHTA, CDR2 FQGNSA. CDR3 coding DNA: TGTGCCAGCAGCCCGACTCACGGGCGCTCCTACGAGCAGTACTTC. Translation: CASSPTHGRSYEQYF. Complete variable domain (other parts from reference TRBV7-2 and TRBJ2-7): GAGVSQSPSNKVTEKGKDVELRCDPISGHTALYWYRQSLGQGLEFLIYFQGNSAPDKSGLPSDRFSAERTGGSVSTLTIQRTQQEDSAVYLCASSPTHGRSYEQYFGPGTRLTVT.

This clone was recorded only once. The chain's CDR3 is CASSPLGQPTDTQYF. The CDR3 coding sequence is TGTGCCAGCAGCCCCCTGGGACAGCCCACAGATACGCAGTATTTT. The V call is TRBV6-5, the J call TRBJ2-3, with TRBD1 identical over 7 bases. The V gene end was trimmed by 6 bases and the J gene end by 2 bases; junction bases not matched to a gene: 8. The germline V gene has CDR1 MNHEY and CDR2 SVGAGI. The CDR3 sequence is 15 residues long.

The V and J genes are TRBV6-5 and TRBJ2-3; D may be TRBD1 (5 bases). Between the trimmed V and J ends, which lost 4 bases and 2 bases, there was a span of 13 bases. The CDR3 has 15 residues. CDR1 and CDR2 from the germline V gene are MNHEY and SVGAGI. The CDR3 sequence: CASSSQGRDTDTQYF. The CDR3 nucleotides read TGTGCCAGCAGTTCGCAGGGCCGAGACACAGATACGCAGTATTTT.

This chain uses TRBV7-9 with TRBJ1-1; no definite D call. This CDR3 region has 17 residues. V gave up 0 bases and J gave up 4 bases, with 18 bases separating them. Germline assignment: CDR1 SEHNR and CDR2 FQNEAQ (reference sequence). The CDR3 bases are TGTGCCAGCAGCTTAGCAGGGTTGGACGTAAGTGGCACTGAAGCTTTCTTT. This encodes CASSLAGLDVSGTEAFF.

The rearrangement uses TRBV15 and TRBJ1-1, with 9 bases aligning to TRBD1. The V and J ends lost 0 bases and 8 bases, in that order; junction bases with no gene match: 4. This CDR3 contains 14 residues. Germline loops: CDR1 LNHNV, CDR2 YYDKDF (reference sequence). The CDR3 loop reads CATSREIQGAEAFF. CDR3 bases: TGTGCCACCAGCAGAGAGATACAGGGGGCAGAAGCTTTCTTT.

The genes are TRBV25-1 and TRBJ1-4; possibly TRBD1 for D (5 bases). The V end lost 5 bases, the J end lost 3 bases, and 22 bases lay between the germline ends. Per the germline V gene, CDR1 is MGHDK and CDR2 is SYGVNS. The CDR3 has 18 amino acids. This CDR3 is CASSSPNREGRANEKLFF. The CDR3 region has the DNA TGTGCCAGCAGTTCCCCCAATCGGGAGGGGAGAGCTAATGAAAAACTGTTTTTT.

As concerns this clone: Relative to the germline gene, one junction end is altered; a read error may explain this. This chain links TRBV7-7 with TRBJ2-2; the D gene could be TRBD1 or TRBD2 (5 bases each). Germline assignment: CDR1 SSHAT and CDR2 FNYEAQ (reference sequence). The CDR3 has 17 residues. In DNA, the CDR3 is TGTGCTAGCAGCTTACGGACCCCGGGGCCGAACACCGGGGAGCTGTTTTTT. It is translated as CASSLRTPGPNTGELFF.

The chain combines TRBV18 with TRBJ1-5; TRBD1 is a possible D gene (5 bases). CDR3 size: 14 residues. Germline values: CDR1 KGHSH, CDR2 LQKENI. Trimming removed 3 bases at V and 7 bases at J, with 13 bases between. The CDR3 bases are TGTGCCAGCTCACCTACGAGGTGGGGGCAGCCCCAGCATTTT. It encodes CASSPTRWGQPQHF.

The chain has TRBV20-1 and TRBJ2-1; no reliable D call. CDR1 DFQATT and CDR2 SNEGSKA come from the germline V gene (reference sequence). There are 11 residues in the CDR3. Trimming took off 3 bases at V and 3 bases at J, with 3 bases between the two ends. CDR3 sequence reads: CSARLYNEQFF. The DNA for the CDR3 is TGCAGTGCTAGGCTCTACAATGAGCAGTTCTTC.

J is TRBJ1-2 and V is TRBV9; D possibly corresponds to TRBD1 (5 bases). The CDR3 loop spans 13 amino acids. Germline CDR1 is SGDLS and CDR2 is YYNGEE. V was shortened by 4 bases and J by 5 bases, with 12 bases between the two germline ends. In nucleotides, the CDR3 is TGTGCCAGCAGCCCAGGACACGGGTATGGCTACACCTTC. Translation: CASSPGHGYGYTF.

The CDR3 nucleotides read TGTGCCAGTAGACCATACAGCACTAGCACAGATACGCAGTATTTT. Protein: CASRPYSTSTDTQYF. The V and J genes are TRBV19 and TRBJ2-3, with D unclear. The CDR3 totals 15 residues. CDR1 is LNHDA and CDR2 is SQIVND in the germline V gene (reference sequence). Trimming removed 6 bases from V and 0 bases from J, with 13 bases in between.

The chain links TRBV4-1 to TRBJ2-7; 8 nucleotides agree with TRBD1. V lost 0 bases, J lost 7 bases, and 5 bases stayed unmatched. The V gene's germline CDR1 is MGHRA and CDR2 YSYEKL. The CDR3 runs to 14 residues. CDR3 sequence: CASSQDQGAREQYF. The CDR3 DNA sequence: TGCGCCAGCAGCCAAGATCAGGGGGCGAGGGAGCAGTACTTC.

The chain couples TRBV23-1 to TRBJ1-2; TRBD1 is a possible D gene (5 bases). TRBV23-1 is an open reading frame whose function is uncertain. There are 16 residues in the CDR3. Trimming left V 4 bases short and J 1 base short, with 16 bases between. The CDR3: CASSLDIRSFNYGYTF. CDR3 nucleotides: TGCGCCAGCAGTCTGGACATCAGAAGTTTTAACTATGGCTACACCTTC.

This clone was recorded only once. The CDR3 sequence is CASSRAYRTSDEQYF. In DNA form, the CDR3 reads TGTGCCAGCAGCCGTGCATATAGGACCTCTGACGAGCAGTACTTC. This sequence joins TRBV13 and TRBJ2-7, with D unclear. This CDR3 has 15 amino acids. Trimming shortened V by 5 bases and J by 5 bases, and 19 bases separated the two germline ends. Germline V gives CDR1 PRHDT, CDR2 FYEKMQ (reference sequence).

The V gene is TRBV19, the J gene TRBJ2-6, with TRBD1 matching 7 bases. With 2 bases clipped from V and 0 bases from J, the junction kept 10 bases outside the gene matches. Germline V CDR1 and CDR2: LNHDA, SQIVND (reference sequence). This CDR3 contains 19 residues. CDR3 nucleotide sequence: TGTGCCAGTAGTATAAACCCGGGACAGTTAAGCTCTGGGGCCAACGTCCTGACTTTC. Amino acid sequence: CASSINPGQLSSGANVLTF.

The chain combines TRBV6-6 with TRBJ1-1; D is unresolved. Trimming left V 0 bases short and J 4 bases short, with 9 bases between. CDR1 and CDR2 (germline): MNHNY, SVGAGI (reference sequence). This CDR3 has 14 residues. The CDR3 sequence is CASSYSGWGTEAFF. CDR3 nucleotide sequence: TGTGCCAGCAGTTACTCCGGGTGGGGCACTGAAGCTTTCTTT.

The chain links TRBV29-1 to TRBJ1-1; D may be TRBD1 (6 bases). This CDR3 region has 10 residues. CDR1 and CDR2 from the germline V gene are SQVTM and ANQGSEA. Between the trimmed V and J ends, which lost 5 bases and 12 bases, there was a span of 13 bases. CDR3 loop: CSVRQVLSFF. As DNA, the CDR3 is TGCAGCGTTCGACAGGTACTGTCTTTCTTT.

The V call is TRBV28, the J call TRBJ2-3; 8 bases are a match to TRBD2. Germline CDR1 reads MDHEN; CDR2 reads SYDVKM. The CDR3 totals 13 residues. Losses at the gene ends were 11 bases for V and 5 bases for J; bases not matched to a gene: 9. DNA of the CDR3: TGTGCCGGGGGCAGCGGGAGTGAAGATACGCAGTATTTT. Its translation is CAGGSGSEDTQYF. Together with reference TRBV28 and TRBJ2-3, the CDR3 gives the full variable domain: DVKVTQSSRYLVKRTGEKVFLECVQDMDHENMFWYRQDPGLGLRLIYFSYDVKMKEKGDIPEGYSVSREKKERFSLILESASTNQTSMYLCAGGSGSEDTQYFGPGTRLTVL.

The count of this clone is one. The chain carries TRBV7-9 and TRBJ1-6; D gene ambiguous. The CDR3 loop spans 15 amino acids. V was pared by 1 base and J by 10 bases, with 14 bases between. The germline V gene encodes CDR1 SEHNR and CDR2 FQNEAQ (reference sequence). In DNA, the CDR3 is TGTGCCAGCAGCTTAGGGACCTTGGTAGGCTCACCCCTCCACTTT. This sequence encodes CASSLGTLVGSPLHF.

The V and J genes are TRBV2 and TRBJ2-3, with a weak D call TRBD1 (5 bases). V shed 6 bases and J shed 7 bases, with 11 bases lying between them. Looked up from germline, CDR1 is SNHLY and CDR2 is FYNNEI. The CDR3 covers 12 residues. In DNA form, the CDR3 reads TGTGCCAGCAGACCTGACAGCAATACGCAGTATTTT. Its protein product is CASRPDSNTQYF. Complete variable domain (other parts from reference TRBV2 and TRBJ2-3): EPEVTQTPSHQVTQMGQEVILRCVPISNHLYFYWYRQILGQKVEFLVSFYNNEISEKSEIFDDQFSVERPDGSNFTLKIRSTKLEDSAMYFCASRPDSNTQYFGPGTRLTVL.

Only one count was recorded for this clone. The J gene is TRBJ2-3, the V gene TRBV4-1; D may be TRBD2 (6 bases). CDR3 size: 16 residues. The germline V and J ends were trimmed by 0 bases and 3 bases, with 13 bases remaining between them. In germline, CDR1 is MGHRA, CDR2 YSYEKL. The CDR3 nucleotides read TGCGCCAGCAGCCAAGAACCCGGGAGCGTTACAGATACGCAGTATTTT. Protein sequence: CASSQEPGSVTDTQYF.

V usage is TRBV5-1 and J usage is TRBJ2-7; a possible D gene is TRBD2 (6 bases). This CDR3 comprises 15 residues. V lost 2 bases to trimming and J lost 2 bases, with 14 bases between them. CDR1 is SGHRS and CDR2 is YFSETQ in the germline V gene. In DNA, the CDR3 is TGCGCCAGCAGCTTCTGGGAGGCCGGGGCCTACGAGCAGTACTTC. Its protein is CASSFWEAGAYEQYF.

This clone was detected only a few times. The rearrangement links TRBV7-9 to TRBJ2-7; 12 nucleotides agree with TRBD1. Per germline, CDR1 SEHNR and CDR2 FQNEAQ (reference sequence). Losses at the gene ends were 4 bases for V and 11 bases for J; bases not matched to a gene: 12. This CDR3 spans 15 amino acids. CDR3 in amino acids: CASSSGTGGAEREYF. The CDR3 DNA follows: TGTGCCAGCAGCTCCGGGACAGGGGGCGCGGAAAGGGAGTACTTC.